The 30 T cell receptor beta chains listed next were all sequenced from one sample in a study of blood T cell repertoires in COVID-19. TCRdb keeps only in-frame clones here, not all; method: immunoSEQ multiplex PCR. The sample has 150,000 to 200,000 clones; 70% to 90% are singletons. Sequenced sample: peripheral blood. Receptors were obtained from a man aged 35 to 55 with active or convalescent COVID-19.

The chain carries TRBV7-9 and TRBJ2-5, with TRBD1 as a possible D gene (5 bases). From germline, CDR1 is SEHNR and CDR2 FQNEAQ (reference sequence). CDR3 size: 15 residues. The V end was cut by 6 bases, the J end by 2 bases, with 16 bases between. The DNA for the CDR3 is TGTGCCAGCAGATATACTGACAGCTATCAAGAGACCCAGTACTTC. This sequence encodes CASRYTDSYQETQYF.

The chain has TRBV28 and TRBJ2-5; TRBD2 might be the D (6 bases). Germline V CDR1 and CDR2: MDHEN, SYDVKM. V was shortened by 3 bases and J by 1 base, with 12 bases between the two germline ends. The CDR3 has 15 amino acids. CDR3 nucleotides: TGTGCCAGCAGTTTGTCGGAGGGGACCCAAGAGACCCAGTACTTC. Translating it yields CASSLSEGTQETQYF.

The rearrangement uses TRBV19 and TRBJ2-7, with 8 bases lining up with TRBD1. CDR3 length equals 16 residues. Per germline, CDR1 LNHDA and CDR2 SQIVND (reference sequence). Unmatched junction bases numbered 13, after V lost 5 bases and J lost 4 bases. CDR3 residues: CASSLTEWDRRYEQYF. In DNA, the CDR3 is TGTGCCAGTAGTCTCACGGAATGGGACAGGAGGTACGAGCAGTACTTC.

This clone was seen a single time. V is TRBV7-8 and J is TRBJ2-5; 8 nucleotides match TRBD1. CDR1 is SGHVS, CDR2 FQNEAQ, per germline. The CDR3 runs 12 residues. Unmatched junction bases numbered 9, after V lost 4 bases and J lost 14 bases. The CDR3 protein is CASSSPGQAGYF. CDR3 DNA sequence: TGTGCCAGCAGCTCCCCGGGACAGGCGGGTTACTTC. Looking up the rest from reference TRBV7-8 and TRBJ2-5 gives the full variable domain: GAGVSQSPRYKVAKRGQDVALRCDPISGHVSLFWYQQALGQGPEFLTYFQNEAQLDKSGLPSDRFFAERPEGSVSTLKIQRTQQEDSAVYLCASSSPGQAGYFGPGTRLLVL.

The rearrangement uses TRBV6-6 and TRBJ2-5, with 10 bases fitting TRBD2. The J segment lost 5 bases and the V segment lost 7 bases, leaving 10 bases of the junction unmatched. Looked up from germline, CDR1 is MNHNY and CDR2 is SVGAGI (reference sequence). This CDR3 is built from 15 residues. CDR3 sequence (DNA): TGTGCCAGCAAGAGGACTAGCGGCTCTGGGGAGACCCAGTACTTC. Its protein is CASKRTSGSGETQYF.

The V and J genes are TRBV28 and TRBJ2-1; 8 bases are shared with TRBD1. This CDR3 comprises 12 residues. After removal of 6 bases from V and 8 bases from J, the junction contained 3 bases not matched to a gene. The germline gives CDR1 MDHEN, CDR2 SYDVKM. CDR3 sequence: CASREQGDEQFF. CDR3 nucleotide sequence: TGTGCCAGCAGAGAACAGGGGGATGAGCAGTTCTTC.

This sequence joins TRBV5-1 and TRBJ1-4; D possibly corresponds to TRBD1 (5 bases). Germline V gene data show CDR1 as SGHRS and CDR2 as YFSETQ. Trimming shortened V by 0 bases and J by 0 bases, and 12 bases separated the two germline ends. The CDR3 covers 17 residues. This CDR3 is CASSLGQRPATNEKLFF. In nucleotides, the CDR3 is TGCGCCAGCAGCTTGGGACAGCGCCCTGCAACTAATGAAAAACTGTTTTTT.

V gene TRBV28 combines with J gene TRBJ1-2, with D possibly matching TRBD1 (6 bases). The V and J ends lost 3 bases and 4 bases respectively, with 9 bases between them. Germline lookup yields CDR1 MDHEN and CDR2 SYDVKM. The CDR3 totals 13 residues. CDR3 nucleotide sequence: TGTGCCAGCAGTTTCACAGGGCCCTATGGCTACACCTTC. Translated: CASSFTGPYGYTF.

The chain carries TRBV7-2 and TRBJ2-3, with a tentative D call TRBD1 (6 bases). CDR1 and CDR2 from the germline V gene are SGHTA and FQGNSA. The length of the CDR3 is 16 residues. Trimming shortened V by 1 base and J by 2 bases, and 13 bases separated the two germline ends. The CDR3 nucleotides are TGTGCCAGCAGCTTAGGGGTACAGGGAAACACAGATACGCAGTATTTT. This codes for CASSLGVQGNTDTQYF.

The chain recombines TRBV18 with TRBJ1-3, with D possibly being TRBD1 (6 bases). The CDR3 consists of 15 residues. Between the trimmed V and J ends, which lost 4 bases and 0 bases, there was a span of 10 bases. Germline values: CDR1 KGHSH, CDR2 LQKENI. CDR3 residues: CASSLGQSSGNTIYF. CDR3 nucleotides: TGTGCCAGCTCACTCGGACAGAGCTCTGGAAACACCATATATTTT.

The J gene is TRBJ2-1, the V gene TRBV10-3; 8 bases align to TRBD1. The V gene's germline CDR1 is ENHRY and CDR2 SYGVKD. Trimming took 10 bases from V and 4 from J; bases not matched to a gene: 6. The CDR3 runs to 13 residues. CDR3 sequence (DNA): TGTGCCACAAACAGGGGGGAATACAATGAGCAGTTCTTC. It encodes CATNRGEYNEQFF.

CDR3 sequence: CASSLYSGVEQYF. The CDR3 nucleotides read TGCGCCAGCAGCTTGTACTCAGGGGTCGAGCAGTACTTC. The chain links TRBV5-1 to TRBJ2-7; perhaps TRBD1 as D (6 bases). Germline-derived CDR1 and CDR2 are SGHRS and YFSETQ. Trimming took off 1 base at V and 6 bases at J, with 11 bases between the two ends. This CDR3 is 13 amino acids long.

This clone appeared once. This sequence joins TRBV27 and TRBJ1-2, with TRBD1 matching over 10 bases. The trim removed 6 bases at V and 6 bases at J, leaving 4 bases unmatched. The CDR3 consists of 13 residues. The germline gives CDR1 MNHEY, CDR2 SMNVEV (reference sequence). The CDR3 DNA is TGTGCCAGCAGGACAGGGGGCGCTGATGGCTACACCTTC. It specifies CASRTGGADGYTF.

This clone was counted between two and nine times. The V call is TRBV5-1, the J call TRBJ2-7; D may be TRBD1 (5 bases). Germline CDR1 SGHRS, CDR2 YFSETQ. The CDR3 has 14 amino acids. V was clipped by 4 bases and J by 5 bases, with 16 bases between them. The CDR3 region has the DNA TGCGCCAGCAGCCTGTGGACATCCGGGCACGAGCAGTACTTC. It codes for CASSLWTSGHEQYF.

V usage is TRBV5-1 and J usage is TRBJ1-2; no definite D call. Looked up from germline, CDR1 is SGHRS and CDR2 is YFSETQ. CDR3 length: 14 amino acids. V was clipped by 2 bases and J by 0 bases, with 8 bases between them. CDR3 nucleotides: TGCGCCAGCAGCTTCGATACTGCTAACTATGGCTACACCTTC. This encodes CASSFDTANYGYTF.

V and J are TRBV4-3 and TRBJ2-2, with D maybe TRBD1 (7 bases). CDR3 length: 18 amino acids. V lost 0 bases and J 0 bases, leaving 14 bases between the germline ends. CDR1 and CDR2 (germline): LGHNA, YSLEER. CDR3 amino acids: CASSQDARGVANTGELFF. DNA of the CDR3: TGCGCCAGCAGCCAAGATGCCAGGGGGGTGGCGAACACCGGGGAGCTGTTTTTT.

V and J are TRBV5-6 and TRBJ2-7; tentatively, D is TRBD1 (6 bases). Germline assignment: CDR1 SGHDT and CDR2 YYEEEE. Trimming stripped 2 bases from V and 4 bases from J, with 19 bases between. The CDR3 has 16 residues. The CDR3 region is CASSFFRRGQIYEQYF. CDR3 nucleotides: TGTGCCAGCAGCTTTTTCCGTCGAGGACAGATTTACGAGCAGTACTTC.

The CDR3 loop reads CASSNSDRGLTGELFF. CDR3 coding DNA: TGTGCCAGCAGCAATTCCGACAGGGGGCTCACCGGGGAGCTGTTTTTT. V usage is TRBV7-9 and J usage is TRBJ2-2; 10 nucleotides align to TRBD1. V lost 5 bases, J lost 4 bases, and 7 bases stayed unmatched. The germline gives CDR1 SEHNR, CDR2 FQNEAQ (reference sequence). The CDR3 totals 16 residues.

This chain links TRBV18 with TRBJ1-1; TRBD1 aligns across 7 bases. CDR1 and CDR2 from the germline V gene are KGHSH and LQKENI. J lost 1 base, V lost 3 bases, and 2 bases had no gene match. The CDR3 is 14 residues long. CDR3 sequence: CASSPAGGNTEAFF. CDR3 nucleotide sequence: TGTGCCAGCTCACCCGCAGGGGGGAACACTGAAGCTTTCTTT.

V gene TRBV4-3 combines with J gene TRBJ1-5; D not resolved. The CDR3 runs 15 residues. Trimming stripped 0 bases from V and 1 base from J, with 7 bases between. Germline CDR1 and CDR2: LGHNA and YSLEER. For the CDR3, the DNA is TGCGCCAGCAGCCAAGATTATCTAAGCAATCAGCCCCAGCATTTT. This encodes CASSQDYLSNQPQHF.

The J gene is TRBJ2-5, the V gene TRBV28; a possible D gene is TRBD1 (6 bases). Germline assignment: CDR1 MDHEN and CDR2 SYDVKM. V was cut by 3 bases and J by 1 base, with 15 bases left in between. The CDR3 is made up of 16 amino acids. The CDR3 reads CASSFPSTGIQETQYF. The CDR3 nucleotides are TGTGCCAGCAGTTTCCCCAGTACAGGGATCCAAGAGACCCAGTACTTC.

The chain carries TRBV7-2 and TRBJ1-2; D gene ambiguous. CDR3 length equals 13 residues. Germline CDR1 is SGHTA and CDR2 is FQGNSA. V lost 3 bases and J lost 12, with 17 bases in between. Written as DNA, the CDR3 is TGTGCCAGCAGCTTTTATCGGGAAGCCTTGGACACCTTC. Translated: CASSFYREALDTF.

The chain uses TRBV24-1 and TRBJ2-2; TRBD1 matches at 7 bases. The germline V gene encodes CDR1 KGHDR and CDR2 SFDVKD. This CDR3 is 16 amino acids long. Trimming removed 1 base from V and 6 bases from J; junction bases left unmatched: 7. The CDR3 loop is CATSDFGDSLPGELFF. In nucleotides, the CDR3 is TGTGCCACCAGTGATTTTGGGGACAGCCTCCCCGGGGAGCTGTTTTTT.

V gene TRBV12-3 or TRBV12-4 combines with J gene TRBJ1-5, with no clear D. The CDR3 extends over 13 amino acids. Trimming took 6 bases from V and 11 from J, leaving 17 bases between them. CDR3 protein: CASRSAGFEAQHF. CDR3 coding DNA: TGTGCCAGCAGGTCCGCGGGTTTTGAGGCCCAGCATTTT.

This chain connects TRBV29-1 to TRBJ1-4; 8 nucleotides agree with TRBD1. The germline CDR1 and CDR2 sequences are SQVTM and ANQGSEA. Trimming cost V 8 bases and J 8 bases; bases outside gene matches: 16. The CDR3 consists of 15 residues. CDR3: CSFSGTGGPEEKLFF. CDR3 DNA: TGCAGCTTCTCCGGGACAGGAGGCCCAGAGGAAAAACTGTTTTTT.

The chain carries TRBV6-5 and TRBJ2-7; D unclear. The germline gives CDR1 MNHEY, CDR2 SVGAGI. The CDR3 covers 11 residues. V lost 4 bases, J lost 3 bases, and 4 bases lay in between. Written as DNA, the CDR3 is TGTGCCAGCAGTTCAATCTACGAGCAGTACTTC. As protein: CASSSIYEQYF.

J is TRBJ2-3 and V is TRBV11-1; TRBD2 aligns across 10 bases. Germline V gene sequence: CDR1 SGHAT, CDR2 FQDESV (reference sequence). CDR3 length: 16 residues. The J segment lost 0 bases and the V segment lost 5 bases, leaving 5 bases of the junction unmatched. This CDR3 reads CASSAASGGSTDTQYF. The CDR3 DNA sequence: TGTGCCAGCAGCGCAGCTAGCGGGGGTAGCACAGATACGCAGTATTTT.

Concerning this clone: The sample contains more than one DNA sequence encoding this CDR3. The chain couples TRBV30 to TRBJ1-5; no clear D. Germline V gene lookup returns CDR1 GTSNPN and CDR2 SVGIG (reference sequence). Between the trimmed V and J ends, which lost 0 bases and 5 bases, there was a span of 8 bases. This CDR3 is 13 amino acids long. DNA for the CDR3: TGTGCCTGGAGTGTGGGCCGAGATCAGCCCCAGCATTTT. It translates to CAWSVGRDQPQHF.

V and J are TRBV28 and TRBJ2-7; D perhaps matches TRBD1 (5 bases). Germline CDR1 MDHEN, CDR2 SYDVKM. The CDR3 length is 12 residues. V was clipped by 6 bases and J by 4 bases, with 10 bases between them. The CDR3 sequence is CASRAGSYEQYF. The CDR3 DNA reads as TGTGCCAGCAGGGCAGGGTCGTACGAGCAGTACTTC.

The V call is TRBV3-1 (or the pseudogene TRBV3-2), the J call TRBJ2-2, with TRBD2 matching over 9 bases. The CDR3 loop spans 16 amino acids. Germline CDR1 LGHDT, CDR2 YNNKEL (reference sequence). V shed 2 bases and J 5 bases; nucleotides not matched to a gene: 6. As DNA, the CDR3 is TGTGCCAGCAGCCAATTGGTGACTAGCGGAACCGGGGAGCTGTTTTTT. This gives the protein CASSQLVTSGTGELFF.